This TCR beta chain emerged from a study of T cells in Graves' hyperthyroidism and ophthalmopathy. Study conclusions and caveats: The model's output predicted ophthalmopathy at a median of roughly 6.9 months prior to onset. From stable hyperthyroidism, ophthalmopathy was separated by a 13 V-J model.

The CDR3 spans 18 residues. Trimming removed 5 bases from V and 5 bases from J; junction bases left unmatched: 20. Germline CDR1 ENHRY, CDR2 SYGVKD. At least 3 on the Clinical Activity Score was recorded for ophthalmopathy patients, who also had NOSPECS grade at least 4 and duration under 3 months. RNA transcripts provided the source from which TCR beta CDR3 regions were amplified. Primed by the HTBI set, a first-round RT-PCR was run on the TCR CDR3. TCRdb used MiXCR to reprocess the multiplex PCR reads, holding one entry per CDR3 protein. The sample gives about 300,000 distinct CDR3 sequences, roughly 19% of which show up once; under 45% is in the top ten. This clonotype occurred a few times. Antigen unknown.

Sequencing was performed on blood. This receptor was identified in a man aged 45-60 years with Graves' ophthalmopathy. The V gene is TRBV10-3, the J gene TRBJ2-7; 8 bases map to TRBD2. CDR3 loop: CAISWRGDLQREYHEQYF. DNA for the CDR3: TGTGCCATCAGTTGGCGGGGGGATTTGCAGCGGGAGTACCACGAGCAGTACTTC.